Listed below are T cell receptor beta chains from one sample, sequenced in a study of early T cells in non-severe SARS-CoV-2 infection. TCRdb called the 5' RACE reads again in MiXCR, with one record for every CDR3 protein. The sample holds about 69,000 distinct CDR3 sequences, about an eighth seen once. Material for sequencing was whole blood. The receptors were gathered from an adult who was a healthcare worker with PCR-confirmed SARS-CoV-2 infection or an uninfected control (not recorded which). CDR3s include the opening cysteine and the closing phenylalanine or tryptophan. The order of the fields is clone size, V gene, D gene, J gene, CDR3 protein, CDR3 DNA. The D gene is left open where the match is weak. Clone sizes are given selectively: once, few, many, or a class where the clone is expanded.

>few|TRBV12-3/TRBV12-4|TRBD2|TRBJ2-7
CASSLTSGSSYEQYF
TGTGCCAGCAGTTTAACTAGCGGGAGTTCCTACGAGCAGTACTTC
>NA|TRBV11-1|NA|TRBJ1-1
CASSLWENTEAFF
TGTGCCAGCAGCTTATGGGAGAACACTGAAGCTTTCTTT
>many|TRBV6-2/TRBV6-3|NA|TRBJ2-5
CASSYSVSGNRETQYF
TGTGCCAGCAGTTACTCGGTGTCGGGGAATAGAGAGACCCAGTACTTC
>NA|TRBV7-3|NA|TRBJ2-2
CASSLYGTPNTGELFF
TGTGCCAGCAGCTTATACGGGACACCGAACACCGGGGAGCTGTTTTTT
>many|TRBV7-9|TRBD2|TRBJ2-1
CASSTQGLAGSSYNEQFF
TGTGCCAGCAGCACGCAGGGACTAGCGGGATCCTCCTACAATGAGCAGTTCTTC
>NA|TRBV24-1|TRBD2|TRBJ2-7
CATSDSPGLAAYEQYF
TGTGCCACCAGTGATTCACCGGGACTAGCGGCATACGAGCAGTACTTC
>many|TRBV7-6|NA|TRBJ1-2
CASSPARANYGYTF
TGTGCCAGCAGCCCCGCGAGGGCTAACTATGGCTACACCTTC
>many|TRBV10-3|NA|TRBJ2-5
CATTHGETQYF
TGTGCCACGACCCACGGAGAGACCCAGTACTTC
>many|TRBV6-1|NA|TRBJ1-3
CASRRLGQPFSGNTIYF
TGTGCCAGCAGAAGACTCGGACAGCCCTTCTCTGGAAACACCATATATTTT
>few|TRBV20-1|TRBD2|TRBJ2-1
CSARDKGLASYNEQFF
TGCAGTGCTAGAGATAAGGGACTAGCTTCCTACAATGAGCAGTTCTTC
>many|TRBV27|TRBD1|TRBJ2-5
CASIIRGRLRWETQYF
TGTGCCAGCATAATCAGGGGGCGCCTGAGGTGGGAGACCCAGTACTTC
>many|TRBV7-6|NA|TRBJ2-2
CASSFLLGEGTGELFF
TGTGCCAGCAGCTTCCTCTTGGGAGAGGGCACCGGGGAGCTGTTTTTT
>few|TRBV6-5|TRBD1|TRBJ1-6
CASRDRAGSPLHF
TGTGCCAGCAGGGACAGGGCCGGCTCACCCCTCCACTTT
>NA|TRBV7-9|NA|TRBJ2-3
CASSLGPGRDTQYF
TGTGCCAGCAGCCTAGGGCCGGGCCGAGATACGCAGTATTTT
>few|TRBV6-2/TRBV6-3|TRBD2|TRBJ2-5
CASRYSGSQKETQYF
TGTGCCAGCAGGTATAGCGGGAGTCAAAAAGAGACCCAGTACTTC
>few|TRBV6-5|TRBD1|TRBJ1-2
CASSTRTGFFYGYTF
TGTGCCAGCAGTACCCGGACAGGGTTCTTCTATGGCTACACCTTC
>NA|TRBV29-1|NA|TRBJ2-3
CSALGPSDTQYF
TGCAGCGCTCTAGGACCCTCAGATACGCAGTATTTT
>many|TRBV11-2|TRBD2|TRBJ2-1
CASSPTVSGGRNEQFF
TGTGCCAGCAGCCCGACGGTGAGCGGGGGGCGGAATGAGCAGTTCTTC
>many|TRBV4-1|NA|TRBJ1-1
CASSHPAGADEAFF
TGCGCCAGCAGCCATCCGGCGGGGGCGGATGAAGCTTTCTTT
>NA|TRBV4-2|TRBD1|TRBJ2-7
CASSIATGDEQYF
TGTGCCAGCAGCATCGCGACAGGGGACGAGCAGTACTTC
>many|TRBV10-3|NA|TRBJ1-4
CAIREIPGEKLFF
TGTGCCATCCGAGAGATCCCGGGGGAAAAACTGTTTTTT
>many|TRBV7-2|TRBD1|TRBJ2-7
CASSPGTVYEQYF
TGTGCCAGCAGCCCCGGGACAGTTTACGAGCAGTACTTC
>few|TRBV7-9|TRBD1|TRBJ2-7
CASSRRTGPSYEQYF
TGTGCCAGCAGCCGTCGGACAGGCCCGTCCTACGAGCAGTACTTC
>many|TRBV19|TRBD2|TRBJ2-1
CASSKRGTSGYNEQFF
TGTGCCAGTAGCAAGAGAGGGACTAGCGGGTACAATGAGCAGTTCTTC
>NA|TRBV3-1|NA|TRBJ1-5
CASSQSASPNQPQHF
TGTGCCAGCAGCCAATCTGCCAGTCCCAATCAGCCCCAGCATTTT